This T cell receptor (beta chain) comes out of a study of blood T cell repertoires in COVID-19. As for the study in general: The United States, Italy and Spain provided the acute and convalescent COVID-19 samples.

The CDR3 contains 12 residues. V dropped 5 bases and J dropped 2 bases, with 6 bases sitting between them. Authors' data handling: Reference gene primers were amplified, and this amplification served to estimate nucleated cell counts. TCRdb keeps only in-frame clones here, not all; method: immunoSEQ multiplex PCR. From that table come the V and J calls and clone size; the DNA was used to work out D and trimming. Of over 250,000 clones in the sample, roughly four fifths were seen once. The source material was PBMCs or T cells enriched from blood (not recorded which). The chain joins TRBV12-3 or TRBV12-4 to TRBJ1-2; D unresolved. The TCR originated in a man aged 25-45 years with acute COVID-19. CDR3 sequence (DNA): TGTGCCAGCAGTCCGGAGAACTATGGCTACACCTTC. Amino acids: CASSPENYGYTF.